This record looks at one T cell receptor (beta chain) sequence and its context. Germline V gene sequence: CDR1 ENHRY, CDR2 SYGVKD. V dropped 2 bases and J dropped 7 bases, with 15 bases sitting between them. The CDR3 is 14 amino acids. In the original analysis: Estimates of nucleated cell counts were drawn from the amplification of reference gene primers. Repertoires were generated with immunoSEQ multiplex PCR, while TCRdb's copy carries only in-frame clones and drops some. The V and J calls and clone size were taken over from that table, and D and trimming were inferred from the DNA. The profile shows 130,000 to 150,000 clones, 78% of them singletons. The sample comes from a study of blood T cell repertoires in COVID-19. For the study at large: The United States, Italy and Spain supplied acute and convalescent COVID-19 samples. Sample material is recorded as cDNA or gDNA derived from T cells, B-cell-depleted T cells, or PBMCs.

The V and J genes are TRBV10-3 and TRBJ2-7; a possible D gene is TRBD1 (5 bases). The sample was peripheral blood. The receptor was derived from a woman aged 55-75 years with acute or convalescent COVID-19. As DNA, the CDR3 is TGTGCCATCAGTGAGCGGTGGACAACTCGGGAGCAGTACTTC. As protein: CAISERWTTREQYF.